Listed below are T cell receptor beta chains from one sample, sequenced in a study of blood T cell repertoires in COVID-19. Sequencing used immunoSEQ multiplex PCR; TCRdb keeps in-frame clones, though not all of them. The table shows about 170,000 clones, with about 87% occurring only once. The sequencing sample was made of peripheral blood. All receptors derive from a man aged 55 to 69 with COVID-19, enrolled during active disease. The CDR3 runs from the conserved cysteine through the conserved F or W. The D gene is left open where the match is weak. Rows give clone size only sometimes, using once, few, many, or a class for an expanded clone.

clone_size: NA; d_call: NA; v_call: TRBV7-2; j_call: TRBJ2-1; cdr3_nt: TGTGCCAGCAGCTTAGTCCGACTTGATGAGCAGTTCTTC; cdr3_aa: CASSLVRLDEQFF
clone_size: NA; d_call: NA; v_call: TRBV19; j_call: TRBJ2-7; cdr3_nt: TGTGCCAGTAGTAATCAAACAGGGTTTTCCTACGAGCAGTACTTC; cdr3_aa: CASSNQTGFSYEQYF
clone_size: NA; d_call: NA; v_call: TRBV24-1; j_call: TRBJ2-1; cdr3_nt: TGTGCCACCAGTGTTCAGGGGAATGAGCAGTTCTTC; cdr3_aa: CATSVQGNEQFF
clone_size: NA; d_call: TRBD2; v_call: TRBV7-3; j_call: TRBJ2-5; cdr3_nt: TGTGCCAGCAGCTTATTAGCGGGAGTTCGCGAGACCCAGTACTTC; cdr3_aa: CASSLLAGVRETQYF
clone_size: NA; d_call: TRBD1; v_call: TRBV6-1; j_call: TRBJ2-5; cdr3_nt: TGTGCCAGCAGTGAAACAGGGGGTCGGGAGACCCAGTACTTC; cdr3_aa: CASSETGGRETQYF
clone_size: NA; d_call: TRBD1; v_call: TRBV6-1; j_call: TRBJ1-4; cdr3_nt: TGTGCCAGCAGTGCACCGGACAGGGGGCGAAGTAATGAAAAACTGTTTTTT; cdr3_aa: CASSAPDRGRSNEKLFF
clone_size: NA; d_call: TRBD2; v_call: TRBV3-1/TRBV3-2; j_call: TRBJ2-1; cdr3_nt: TGTGCCAGCAGCCTCTTGGGACTAGCGGGGGGCTCCTACAATGAGCAGTTCTTC; cdr3_aa: CASSLLGLAGGSYNEQFF
clone_size: NA; d_call: NA; v_call: TRBV7-3; j_call: TRBJ1-1; cdr3_nt: TGTACCAGCAGCTCAAGAGTTAACACTGAAGCTTTCTTT; cdr3_aa: CTSSSRVNTEAFF
clone_size: NA; d_call: TRBD2; v_call: TRBV28; j_call: TRBJ2-1; cdr3_nt: TGTGCCAGCAGTTCTACTAGCGGGGGGCGCAATGAGCAGTTCTTC; cdr3_aa: CASSSTSGGRNEQFF
clone_size: few; d_call: TRBD1; v_call: TRBV28; j_call: TRBJ1-2; cdr3_nt: TGTGCCAGCAGTAGCCCAGGGGGCCGGTATGGCTACACCTTC; cdr3_aa: CASSSPGGRYGYTF
clone_size: NA; d_call: NA; v_call: TRBV28; j_call: TRBJ1-1; cdr3_nt: TGTGCCAGCAGTTTATTGGGCAGGTCAGGGGTGAACACTGAAGCTTTCTTT; cdr3_aa: CASSLLGRSGVNTEAFF
clone_size: NA; d_call: NA; v_call: TRBV4-2; j_call: TRBJ2-4; cdr3_nt: TGTGCCAGCAGCCAAGAATCGGAGTCCAACATTCAGTACTTC; cdr3_aa: CASSQESESNIQYF
clone_size: NA; d_call: TRBD2; v_call: TRBV2; j_call: TRBJ2-1; cdr3_nt: TGTGCCAGCTCACGACTAGCGGGATACAATGAGCAGTTCTTC; cdr3_aa: CASSRLAGYNEQFF
clone_size: NA; d_call: NA; v_call: TRBV29-1; j_call: TRBJ1-5; cdr3_nt: TGCAGCGTTGTAACAGCTAGCAATCAGCCCCAGCATTTT; cdr3_aa: CSVVTASNQPQHF
clone_size: NA; d_call: NA; v_call: TRBV5-8; j_call: TRBJ2-3; cdr3_nt: TGTGCCAGCAGCTTGGAATTGGGGGGGCTGAGCACAGATACGCAGTATTTT; cdr3_aa: CASSLELGGLSTDTQYF
clone_size: NA; d_call: NA; v_call: TRBV20-1; j_call: TRBJ1-2; cdr3_nt: TGCAGTGCTAGTGCCCCGGAGGGTAACTATGGCTACACCTTC; cdr3_aa: CSASAPEGNYGYTF
clone_size: NA; d_call: NA; v_call: TRBV6-1; j_call: TRBJ2-7; cdr3_nt: TGTGCCAGCAGTGAACTTCTCCGGGAACCGAGGACAGAAACCTACGAGCAGTACTTC; cdr3_aa: CASSELLREPRTETYEQYF
clone_size: NA; d_call: TRBD1; v_call: TRBV24-1; j_call: TRBJ2-2; cdr3_nt: TGTGCCACCAGTGGACTCGAGACAGGGGCCGACGGGGAGCTGTTTTTT; cdr3_aa: CATSGLETGADGELFF
clone_size: NA; d_call: NA; v_call: TRBV19; j_call: TRBJ1-2; cdr3_nt: TGTGCCAGTAGTATGAGGATAATGGCCAGGCTCGGGGACATAGACGTTTCTCTTAACTATGGCTACACCTTC; cdr3_aa: CASSMRIMARLGDIDVSLNYGYTF
clone_size: NA; d_call: NA; v_call: TRBV5-1; j_call: TRBJ2-1; cdr3_nt: TGCGCCAGCAGCTTGGACAGCTCCTACAATGAGCAGTTCTTC; cdr3_aa: CASSLDSSYNEQFF
clone_size: NA; d_call: TRBD1; v_call: TRBV5-8; j_call: TRBJ1-3; cdr3_nt: TGTGCCAGCCTCAGGGGGTCCACCATATATTTT; cdr3_aa: CASLRGSTIYF
clone_size: few; d_call: TRBD1; v_call: TRBV5-1; j_call: TRBJ2-3; cdr3_nt: TGCGCCAGCAGCTCTCCCCCGGGACAGGGGCGTCCAGATACGCAGTATTTT; cdr3_aa: CASSSPPGQGRPDTQYF
clone_size: NA; d_call: TRBD1; v_call: TRBV9; j_call: TRBJ1-2; cdr3_nt: TGTGCCAGCAGCGCTTCGACAGGGGCTAACTATGGCTACACCTTC; cdr3_aa: CASSASTGANYGYTF
clone_size: NA; d_call: NA; v_call: TRBV12-3/TRBV12-4; j_call: TRBJ2-5; cdr3_nt: TGTGCCAGCAGTTTTAAAGAGACCCAGTACTTC; cdr3_aa: CASSFKETQYF
clone_size: once; d_call: NA; v_call: TRBV18; j_call: TRBJ1-1; cdr3_nt: TGTGCCAGCTCACAAACCAACAGGGATCGAGGCACTGAAGCTTTCTTT; cdr3_aa: CASSQTNRDRGTEAFF
clone_size: NA; d_call: TRBD1; v_call: TRBV19; j_call: TRBJ1-5; cdr3_nt: TGTGCCAGTAGTATAGAGGACAGGGGTCAGCCCCAGCATTTT; cdr3_aa: CASSIEDRGQPQHF
clone_size: NA; d_call: NA; v_call: TRBV24-1; j_call: TRBJ2-1; cdr3_nt: TGTGCCACCAGTGAACCGGGACTGAGCTCCTACAATGAGCAGTTCTTC; cdr3_aa: CATSEPGLSSYNEQFF
clone_size: NA; d_call: TRBD1; v_call: TRBV29-1; j_call: TRBJ2-1; cdr3_nt: TGCAGCGAAGGACGCCGGGACAGGGCAATATACAATGAGCAGTTCTTC; cdr3_aa: CSEGRRDRAIYNEQFF
clone_size: NA; d_call: NA; v_call: TRBV6-2/TRBV6-3; j_call: TRBJ1-4; cdr3_nt: TGTGCCAGCAGTTTCCCGGGGATGGGTGAAAAACTGTTTTTT; cdr3_aa: CASSFPGMGEKLFF
clone_size: NA; d_call: TRBD1; v_call: TRBV6-5; j_call: TRBJ1-6; cdr3_nt: TGTGCCAGCAGCCAACCGGGACAGGATTCACCCCTCCACTTT; cdr3_aa: CASSQPGQDSPLHF
clone_size: NA; d_call: NA; v_call: TRBV6-5; j_call: TRBJ1-1; cdr3_nt: TGTGCCAGCAGTCCCGAGGGTACCTCGAACACTGAAGCTTTCTTT; cdr3_aa: CASSPEGTSNTEAFF
clone_size: many; d_call: TRBD2; v_call: TRBV7-3; j_call: TRBJ2-2; cdr3_nt: TGTGCCAGCGGCCTTGGACTAGCGGGAACCGGGGAGCTGTTTTTT; cdr3_aa: CASGLGLAGTGELFF
clone_size: NA; d_call: TRBD1; v_call: TRBV4-3; j_call: TRBJ1-2; cdr3_nt: TGCGCCAGCAGCCGGGACAGAGCTAACTATGGCTACACCTTC; cdr3_aa: CASSRDRANYGYTF
clone_size: few; d_call: NA; v_call: TRBV4-2; j_call: TRBJ2-7; cdr3_nt: TGTGCCAGCAGCCAAGAGGACAGCTCCTACGAGCAGTACTTC; cdr3_aa: CASSQEDSSYEQYF
clone_size: NA; d_call: TRBD2; v_call: TRBV5-4; j_call: TRBJ2-5; cdr3_nt: TGTGCCAGCAGCTTGGTAGCGGGGGGGCCAGAGACCCAGTACTTC; cdr3_aa: CASSLVAGGPETQYF
clone_size: once; d_call: TRBD2; v_call: TRBV6-2/TRBV6-3; j_call: TRBJ2-5; cdr3_nt: TGTGCCAGCAGTTCCAACCTGGGGGGTAGCGGGGGCTCTCAAGAGACCCAGTACTTC; cdr3_aa: CASSSNLGGSGGSQETQYF
clone_size: NA; d_call: TRBD2; v_call: TRBV6-2/TRBV6-3; j_call: TRBJ2-3; cdr3_nt: TGTGCCAGCAGCCCCAGGACTAGCGGGGGTCCCACAGATACGCAGTATTTT; cdr3_aa: CASSPRTSGGPTDTQYF
clone_size: NA; d_call: NA; v_call: TRBV30; j_call: TRBJ1-1; cdr3_nt: TGTGCCTGGAGTACGTGGCAACAGATGAACACTGAAGCTTTCTTT; cdr3_aa: CAWSTWQQMNTEAFF
clone_size: once; d_call: NA; v_call: TRBV5-1; j_call: TRBJ2-1; cdr3_nt: TGCGCCAGCAGCCCGCACACTGACAGCTACAATGAGCAGTTCTTC; cdr3_aa: CASSPHTDSYNEQFF
clone_size: NA; d_call: NA; v_call: TRBV12-3/TRBV12-4; j_call: TRBJ1-2; cdr3_nt: TGTGCCAGCAGTCAGGGTGGAGGCTACACCTTC; cdr3_aa: CASSQGGGYTF
clone_size: NA; d_call: NA; v_call: TRBV7-2; j_call: TRBJ1-2; cdr3_nt: TGTGCCAGCAGCCCCGGAGGCAGGGGTACGCGCTACACCTTC; cdr3_aa: CASSPGGRGTRYTF
clone_size: NA; d_call: TRBD1; v_call: TRBV5-1; j_call: TRBJ2-3; cdr3_nt: TGCGCCAGCAGAGGGGGACAGGGGAGTCGTTCAGATACGCAGTATTTT; cdr3_aa: CASRGGQGSRSDTQYF
clone_size: NA; d_call: NA; v_call: TRBV19; j_call: TRBJ1-2; cdr3_nt: TGTGCCAGTAGTATTGACAGGTACTATGGCTACACCTTC; cdr3_aa: CASSIDRYYGYTF
clone_size: NA; d_call: NA; v_call: TRBV12-3/TRBV12-4; j_call: TRBJ2-1; cdr3_nt: TGTGCCAGCAGTTTGTCCAGGGTCACGTTCTTC; cdr3_aa: CASSLSRVTFF
clone_size: NA; d_call: TRBD2; v_call: TRBV5-1; j_call: TRBJ2-1; cdr3_nt: TGCGCCAGCAGCCGGGACTACTCCTACAATGAGCAGTTCTTC; cdr3_aa: CASSRDYSYNEQFF
clone_size: NA; d_call: NA; v_call: TRBV18; j_call: TRBJ2-7; cdr3_nt: TGTGCCAGCTCTCCCGCCGGGGAGGTGTCCTACGAGCAGTACTTC; cdr3_aa: CASSPAGEVSYEQYF
clone_size: NA; d_call: TRBD1; v_call: TRBV28; j_call: TRBJ1-2; cdr3_nt: TGTGCCAGCAGTTTACGTGACAGGGAGTGGGGTGGCTACACCTTC; cdr3_aa: CASSLRDREWGGYTF
clone_size: NA; d_call: NA; v_call: TRBV6-6; j_call: TRBJ2-3; cdr3_nt: TGTGCCAGCAGTTATGTGGGGGCTCGGACAGATACGCAGTATTTT; cdr3_aa: CASSYVGARTDTQYF